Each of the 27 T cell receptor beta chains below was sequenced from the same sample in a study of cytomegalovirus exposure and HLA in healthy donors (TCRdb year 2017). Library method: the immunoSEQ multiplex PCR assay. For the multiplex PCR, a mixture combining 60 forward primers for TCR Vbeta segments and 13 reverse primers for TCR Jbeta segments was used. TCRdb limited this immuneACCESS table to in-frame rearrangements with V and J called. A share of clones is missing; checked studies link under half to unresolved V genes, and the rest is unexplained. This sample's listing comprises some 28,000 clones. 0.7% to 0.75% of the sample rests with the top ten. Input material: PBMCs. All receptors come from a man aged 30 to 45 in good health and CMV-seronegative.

CDR3 DNA sequence: TGTGCCAGCAGTTTAGCGGACAGGGAAGGTGAAGCTTTCTTT. Translated: CASSLADREGEAFF. J is TRBJ1-1 and V is TRBV28, with TRBD1 matching 8 bases. The germline CDR1 and CDR2 sequences are MDHEN and SYDVKM. The CDR3 contains 14 residues. Unmatched junction bases numbered 6, after V lost 2 bases and J lost 7 bases.

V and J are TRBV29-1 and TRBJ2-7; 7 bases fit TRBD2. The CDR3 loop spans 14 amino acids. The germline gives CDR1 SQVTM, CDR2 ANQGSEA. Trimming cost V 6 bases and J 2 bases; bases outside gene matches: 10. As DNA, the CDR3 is TGCAGCGTACGGGCGGTAGCGGGCGCCTACGAGCAGTACTTC. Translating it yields CSVRAVAGAYEQYF.

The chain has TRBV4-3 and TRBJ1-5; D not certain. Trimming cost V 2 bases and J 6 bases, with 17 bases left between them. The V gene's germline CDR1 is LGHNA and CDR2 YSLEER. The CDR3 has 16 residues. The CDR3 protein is CASSQWAGSTSQPQHF. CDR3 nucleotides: TGCGCCAGCAGCCAATGGGCGGGATCGACCTCTCAGCCCCAGCATTTT.

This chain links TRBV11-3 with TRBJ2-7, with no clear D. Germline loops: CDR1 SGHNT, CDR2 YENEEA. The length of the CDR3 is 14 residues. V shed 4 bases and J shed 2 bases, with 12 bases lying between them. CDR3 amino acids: CASSSYTVPYEQYF. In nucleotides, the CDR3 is TGTGCCAGCAGCTCCTATACAGTTCCCTACGAGCAGTACTTC.

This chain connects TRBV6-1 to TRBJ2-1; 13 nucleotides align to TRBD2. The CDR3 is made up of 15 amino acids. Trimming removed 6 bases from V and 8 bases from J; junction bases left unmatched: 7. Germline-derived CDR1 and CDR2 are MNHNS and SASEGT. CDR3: CASSSGTSGNDEQFF. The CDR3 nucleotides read TGTGCCAGCAGCTCAGGGACTAGCGGGAACGATGAGCAGTTCTTC.

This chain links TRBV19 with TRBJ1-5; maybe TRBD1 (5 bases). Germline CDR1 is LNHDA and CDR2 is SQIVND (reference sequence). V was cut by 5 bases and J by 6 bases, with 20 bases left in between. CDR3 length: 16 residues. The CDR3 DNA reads TGTGCCAGTAGTTCCCCGAGATCGGGGGATCGTCAGCCCCAGCATTTT. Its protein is CASSSPRSGDRQPQHF.

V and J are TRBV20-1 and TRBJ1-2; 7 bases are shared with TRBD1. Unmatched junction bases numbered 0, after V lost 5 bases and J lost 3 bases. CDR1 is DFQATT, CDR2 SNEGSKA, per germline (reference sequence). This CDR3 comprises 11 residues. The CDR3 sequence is CSAGTDYGYTF. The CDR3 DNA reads TGCAGTGCTGGGACAGACTATGGCTACACCTTC.

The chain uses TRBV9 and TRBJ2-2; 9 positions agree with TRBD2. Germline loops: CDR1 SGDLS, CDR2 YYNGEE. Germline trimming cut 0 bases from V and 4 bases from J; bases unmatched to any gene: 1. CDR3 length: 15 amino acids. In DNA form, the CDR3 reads TGTGCCAGCAGCGTAGGCGGGAGGGCCACCGGGGAGCTGTTTTTT. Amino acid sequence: CASSVGGRATGELFF. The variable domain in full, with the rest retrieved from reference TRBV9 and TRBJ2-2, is DSGVTQTPKHLITATGQRVTLRCSPRSGDLSVYWYQQSLDQGLQFLIQYYNGEERAKGNILERFSAQQFPDLHSELNLSSLELGDSALYFCASSVGGRATGELFFGEGSRLTVL.

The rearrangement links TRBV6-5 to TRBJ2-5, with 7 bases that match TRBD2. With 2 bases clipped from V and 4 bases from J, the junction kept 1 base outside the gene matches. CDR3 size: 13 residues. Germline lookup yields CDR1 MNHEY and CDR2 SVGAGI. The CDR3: CASSYGGGETQYF. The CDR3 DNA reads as TGTGCCAGCAGTTACGGGGGGGGAGAGACCCAGTACTTC.

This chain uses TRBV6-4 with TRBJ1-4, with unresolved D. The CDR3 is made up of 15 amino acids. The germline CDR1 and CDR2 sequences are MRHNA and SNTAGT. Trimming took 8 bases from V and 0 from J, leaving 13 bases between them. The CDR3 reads CASSVSPATNEKLFF. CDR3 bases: TGTGCCAGCTCAGTATCCCCAGCAACTAATGAAAAACTGTTTTTT.

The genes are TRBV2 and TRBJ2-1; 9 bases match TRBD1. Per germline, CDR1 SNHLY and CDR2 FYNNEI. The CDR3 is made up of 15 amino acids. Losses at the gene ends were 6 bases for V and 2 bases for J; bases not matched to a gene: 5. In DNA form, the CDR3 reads TGTGCCAGCAGCACCGGGACAGGGCCCTACAATGAGCAGTTCTTC. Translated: CASSTGTGPYNEQFF. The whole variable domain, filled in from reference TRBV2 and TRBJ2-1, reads EPEVTQTPSHQVTQMGQEVILRCVPISNHLYFYWYRQILGQKVEFLVSFYNNEISEKSEIFDDQFSVERPDGSNFTLKIRSTKLEDSAMYFCASSTGTGPYNEQFFGPGTRLTVL.

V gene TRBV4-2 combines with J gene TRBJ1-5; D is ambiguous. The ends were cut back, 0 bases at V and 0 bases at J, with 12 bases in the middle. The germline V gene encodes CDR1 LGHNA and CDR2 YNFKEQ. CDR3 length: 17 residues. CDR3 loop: CASSQEGVHSSNQPQHF. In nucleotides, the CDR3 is TGTGCCAGCAGCCAAGAGGGTGTGCACAGTAGCAATCAGCCCCAGCATTTT.

As DNA, the CDR3 is TGTGCCAGCTCACCTACTCTGACAGGGGCGGTATACGAGCAGTACTTC. Its protein product is CASSPTLTGAVYEQYF. The chain recombines TRBV18 with TRBJ2-7, with 8 bases lining up with TRBD1. The CDR3 covers 16 residues. CDR1 and CDR2 from the germline V gene are KGHSH and LQKENI. V lost 3 bases and J lost 4; bases outside the gene matches: 11.

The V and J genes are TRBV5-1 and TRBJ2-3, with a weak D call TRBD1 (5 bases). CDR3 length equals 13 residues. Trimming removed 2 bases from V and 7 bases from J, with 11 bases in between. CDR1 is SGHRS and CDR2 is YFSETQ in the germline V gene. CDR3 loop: CASSFAGSNTQYF. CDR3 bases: TGCGCCAGCAGCTTTGCAGGGTCTAATACGCAGTATTTT.

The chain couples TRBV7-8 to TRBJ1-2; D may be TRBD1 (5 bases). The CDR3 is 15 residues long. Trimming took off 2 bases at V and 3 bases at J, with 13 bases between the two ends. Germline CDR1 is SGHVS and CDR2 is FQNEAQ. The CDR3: CASSLIVQGDYGYTF. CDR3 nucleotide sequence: TGTGCCAGCAGCTTAATAGTTCAGGGCGACTATGGCTACACCTTC.

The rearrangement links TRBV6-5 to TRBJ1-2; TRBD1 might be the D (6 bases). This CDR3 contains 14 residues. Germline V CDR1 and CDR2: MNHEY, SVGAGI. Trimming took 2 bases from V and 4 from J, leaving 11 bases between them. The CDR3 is CASSYDTGLYGYTF. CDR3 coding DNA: TGTGCCAGCAGTTACGACACAGGGCTCTATGGCTACACCTTC.

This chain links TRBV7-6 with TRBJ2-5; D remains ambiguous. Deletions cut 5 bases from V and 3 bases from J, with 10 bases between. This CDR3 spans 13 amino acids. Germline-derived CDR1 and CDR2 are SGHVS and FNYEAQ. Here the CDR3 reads CASSPARKETQYF. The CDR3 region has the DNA TGTGCCAGCAGCCCCGCTAGGAAAGAGACCCAGTACTTC.

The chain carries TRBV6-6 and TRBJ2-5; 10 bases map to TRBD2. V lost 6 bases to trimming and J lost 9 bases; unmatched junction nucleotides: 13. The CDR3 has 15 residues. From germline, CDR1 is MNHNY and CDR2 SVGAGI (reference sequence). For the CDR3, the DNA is TGTGCCAGCAGCGGACTAGCGGCAGTAAATAGGGCCCAGTACTTC. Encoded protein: CASSGLAAVNRAQYF.

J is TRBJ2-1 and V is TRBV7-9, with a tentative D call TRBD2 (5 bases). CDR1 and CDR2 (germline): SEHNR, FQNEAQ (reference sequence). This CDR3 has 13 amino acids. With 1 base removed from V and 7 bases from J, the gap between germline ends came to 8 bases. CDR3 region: CASSLGLANEQFF. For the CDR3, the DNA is TGTGCCAGCAGCTTAGGGCTAGCAAATGAGCAGTTCTTC.

The CDR3 reads CASSQVGSGGGLYEQYF. CDR3 sequence (DNA): TGTGCCAGCAGCCAAGTAGGGTCTGGCGGGGGGCTCTACGAGCAGTACTTC. The chain links TRBV4-2 to TRBJ2-5, with TRBD2 identical over 8 bases. Matching the DNA end better, TRBJ2-7 makes the J call doubtful. Germline-derived CDR1 and CDR2 are LGHNA and YNFKEQ. CDR3 length: 17 residues.

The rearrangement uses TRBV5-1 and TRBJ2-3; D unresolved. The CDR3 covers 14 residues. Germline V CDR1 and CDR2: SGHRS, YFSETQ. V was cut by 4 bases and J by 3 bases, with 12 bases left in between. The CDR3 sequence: CASSIDQATDTQYF. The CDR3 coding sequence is TGCGCCAGCAGCATTGATCAGGCAACAGATACGCAGTATTTT.

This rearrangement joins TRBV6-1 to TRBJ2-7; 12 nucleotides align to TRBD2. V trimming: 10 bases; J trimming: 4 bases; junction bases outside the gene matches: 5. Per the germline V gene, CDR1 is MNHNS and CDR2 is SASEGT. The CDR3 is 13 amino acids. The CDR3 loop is CATATSGSYEQYF. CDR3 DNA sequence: TGTGCCACCGCGACTAGCGGGAGTTACGAGCAGTACTTC.

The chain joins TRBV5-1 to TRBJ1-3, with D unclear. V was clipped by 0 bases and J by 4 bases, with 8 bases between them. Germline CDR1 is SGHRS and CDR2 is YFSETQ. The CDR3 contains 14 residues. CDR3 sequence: CASSLVSGGNTIYF. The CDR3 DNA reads TGCGCCAGCAGCTTGGTGTCAGGAGGAAACACCATATATTTT.

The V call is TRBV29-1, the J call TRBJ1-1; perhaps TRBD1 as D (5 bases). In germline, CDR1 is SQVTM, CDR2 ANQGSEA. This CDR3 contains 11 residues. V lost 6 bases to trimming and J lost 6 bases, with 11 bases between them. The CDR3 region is CSVGGWAEAFF. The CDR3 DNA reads TGCAGCGTCGGGGGGTGGGCTGAAGCTTTCTTT.

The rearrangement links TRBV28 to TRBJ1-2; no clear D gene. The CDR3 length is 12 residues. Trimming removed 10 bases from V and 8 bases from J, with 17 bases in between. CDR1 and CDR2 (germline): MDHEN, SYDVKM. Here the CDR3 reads CATVVGSSGYTF. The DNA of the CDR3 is TGTGCCACCGTGGTCGGGTCGAGCGGCTACACCTTC.

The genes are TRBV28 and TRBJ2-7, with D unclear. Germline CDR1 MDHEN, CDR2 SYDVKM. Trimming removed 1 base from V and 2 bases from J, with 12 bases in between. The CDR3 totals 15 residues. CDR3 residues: CASSLSTPATYEQYF. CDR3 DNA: TGTGCCAGCAGTTTATCGACTCCTGCAACCTACGAGCAGTACTTC. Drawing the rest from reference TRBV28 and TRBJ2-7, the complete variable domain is DVKVTQSSRYLVKRTGEKVFLECVQDMDHENMFWYRQDPGLGLRLIYFSYDVKMKEKGDIPEGYSVSREKKERFSLILESASTNQTSMYLCASSLSTPATYEQYFGPGTRLTVT.

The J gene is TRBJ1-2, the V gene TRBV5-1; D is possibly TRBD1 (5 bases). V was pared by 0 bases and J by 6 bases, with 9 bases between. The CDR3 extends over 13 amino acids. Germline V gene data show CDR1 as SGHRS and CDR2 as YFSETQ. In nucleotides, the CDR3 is TGCGCCAGCAGCTTGGTGGGGGAGGATGGCTACACCTTC. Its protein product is CASSLVGEDGYTF.